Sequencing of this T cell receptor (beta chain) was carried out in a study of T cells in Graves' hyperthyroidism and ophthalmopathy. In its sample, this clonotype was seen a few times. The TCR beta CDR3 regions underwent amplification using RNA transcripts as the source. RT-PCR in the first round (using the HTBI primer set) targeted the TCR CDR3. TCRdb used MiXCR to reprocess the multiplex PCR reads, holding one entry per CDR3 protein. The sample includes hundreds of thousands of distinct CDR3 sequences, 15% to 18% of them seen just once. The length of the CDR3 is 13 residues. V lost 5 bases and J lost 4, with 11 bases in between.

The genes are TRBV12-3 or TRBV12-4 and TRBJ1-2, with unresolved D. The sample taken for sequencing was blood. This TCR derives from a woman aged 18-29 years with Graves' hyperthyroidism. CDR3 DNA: TGTGCCAGCAGTGGTGACTCCCCCTATGGCTACACCTTC. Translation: CASSGDSPYGYTF.